This T cell receptor (beta chain) comes out of a study of PD-L1 blockade in urothelial cancer. Sequencing used immunoSEQ multiplex PCR; TCRdb keeps in-frame clones, though not all of them. In the table there are under 90,000 clones, 90% to 95% of which are singletons. The trim removed 5 bases at V and 3 bases at J, leaving 18 bases unmatched. Germline CDR1 and CDR2: SGHTA and FQGTGA. The CDR3 runs to 19 residues. V and J are TRBV7-3 and TRBJ2-7, with TRBD2 matching over 11 bases. This clonotype was obtained from a man aged 55-75 years with urothelial cancer. Sample: PBMCs, taken around atezolizumab (anti-PD-L1) treatment. As DNA, the CDR3 is TGTGCCAGCAGCCCACGTCCCCGACGTAGCGGGAGGGCCGACTACGAGCAGTACTTC. Its protein product is CASSPRPRRSGRADYEQYF.